The present TCR beta chain was sequenced within a study of blood T cells in healthy people across ages. On the study more broadly: For every two T cells, template switching captured about one barcoded beta molecule.

This clonotype was seen a single time. Its antigen is unknown. Trimming removed 7 bases from V and 2 bases from J, with 7 bases in between. Per the germline V gene, CDR1 is LNHNV and CDR2 is YYDKDF (reference sequence). The CDR3 is 12 residues long. Whole-study findings and limits: Across samples, TCR beta diversity tracked strongly with naive T cell percentage. Unsorted PBMCs blocked a conclusive comparison of naive and antigen-experienced cells.

Alongside a J-beta primer mix, a sample-barcoded 5' primer served in a second PCR lasting about 6 to 11 cycles. Each cDNA molecule carried a tag from a template-switch adaptor that contained 12 random nucleotides. TCRdb recomputed calls from the 5' RACE reads with MiXCR, one row per CDR3 protein. The table shows about 830,000 distinct CDR3 sequences, with about 62% occurring only once. Sequenced material: blood. The chain joins TRBV15 to TRBJ2-3; the D is unclear. The receptor was isolated from a young man in good health. In nucleotides, the CDR3 is TGTGCCACCAAGCAGGCCACAGATACGCAGTATTTT. Amino acids: CATKQATDTQYF.